These T cell receptor beta chains were read from a single sample in a study of T cells in Graves' hyperthyroidism and ophthalmopathy. TCRdb itself ran the multiplex PCR reads through MiXCR, one entry per CDR3 protein. The sample includes 660,000 or so distinct CDR3 sequences, around 20% of them seen just once. The specimen sequenced was blood. These receptors all come from a man aged 25-45 years with Graves' ophthalmopathy. The CDR3 runs from the conserved cysteine through the conserved F or W. The order of the fields is J gene, CDR3 length, clone size, V gene, D gene, CDR3 protein, CDR3 DNA. The D gene is left open where the match is weak. Some rows have no size entry. The others give once, few or many, or a class for an expanded clone.

>TRBJ1-6|14|.|TRBV11-1|.
CASSLRTANSPLHF
TGTGCCAGCAGCCTTAGGACAGCAAATTCACCCCTCCACTTT
>TRBJ1-6|15|many|TRBV5-1|TRBD1
CASSLVGQHGSPLHF
TGCGCCAGCAGCTTGGTGGGACAGCATGGTTCACCCCTCCACTTT
>TRBJ2-3|16|few|TRBV7-2|.
CASSLEGHTRTDTQYF
TGTGCCAGCAGCCTAGAGGGACACACCCGCACAGATACGCAGTATTTT
>TRBJ2-1|15|.|TRBV2|.
CASSEETALPNEQFF
TGTGCCAGCAGTGAGGAGACAGCCCTTCCCAATGAGCAGTTCTTC
>TRBJ2-3|14|many|TRBV2|.
CASSEARLSDTQYF
TGTGCCAGCAGTGAAGCGAGGCTGTCAGATACGCAGTATTTT
>TRBJ1-4|17|.|TRBV19|.
CASSSGDTLPTNEKLFF
TGTGCCAGTAGTTCGGGGGACACTCTTCCAACTAATGAAAAACTGTTTTTT
>TRBJ1-1|16|many|TRBV7-9|.
CASSTGNRRLNTEAFF
TGTGCCAGCAGCACTGGGAACAGAAGGTTGAACACTGAAGCTTTCTTT
>TRBJ2-7|14|.|TRBV2|TRBD2
CASHRAGGPYEQYF
TGTGCCAGCCATAGAGCGGGAGGACCCTACGAGCAGTACTTC
>TRBJ1-1|14|.|TRBV5-1|.
CASTPTVGDTEAFF
TGCGCCAGCACCCCGACGGTGGGAGACACTGAAGCTTTCTTT
>TRBJ1-2|13|few|TRBV15|.
CATSGRRTYGYTF
TGTGCCACCTCAGGAAGAAGGACTTATGGCTACACCTTC
>TRBJ2-1|14|many|TRBV5-1|.
CASSLGSTYNEQFF
TGCGCCAGCAGCTTAGGGTCCACCTACAATGAGCAGTTCTTC
>TRBJ2-6|17|few|TRBV28|TRBD2
CASNSGTTVSGANVLTF
TGTGCCAGCAATTCCGGGACTACCGTCTCTGGGGCCAACGTCCTGACTTTC
>TRBJ2-1|16|.|TRBV5-1|TRBD2
CASSPPAGTSGSRQFF
TGCGCCAGCAGCCCCCCTGCCGGGACTAGCGGGAGCCGGCAGTTCTTC
>TRBJ2-1|16|few|TRBV7-3|.
CASSLNPGSDLDEQFF
TGTGCCAGCAGCTTAAATCCGGGATCCGACTTAGATGAGCAGTTCTTC
>TRBJ2-3|15|once|TRBV28|.
CASSLERAPTDTQYF
TGTGCCAGCAGTTTAGAGCGAGCGCCCACAGATACGCAGTATTTT
>TRBJ1-1|13|many|TRBV11-1|TRBD1
CASSLAGQFGAFF
TGTGCCAGCAGCTTAGCGGGACAGTTTGGTGCTTTCTTT
>TRBJ2-3|11|few|TRBV20-1|.
CSAREAGGMYF
TGCAGTGCTAGGGAGGCAGGGGGGATGTATTTT
>TRBJ2-1|14|many|TRBV11-2|.
CASAPGTTYNEQFF
TGTGCCAGCGCGCCTGGAACCACCTACAATGAGCAGTTCTTC
>TRBJ2-1|13|few|TRBV4-1|.
CASSPKNNDEQFF
TGCGCCAGCAGCCCCAAAAATAATGATGAGCAGTTCTTC
>TRBJ2-5|14|many|TRBV13|.
CASSSEGQQETQYF
TGTGCCAGCAGCTCGGAGGGACAGCAAGAGACCCAGTACTTC
>TRBJ2-2|16|.|TRBV11-2|.
CASSIDSVLSTGELFF
TGTGCCAGCAGCATAGACTCCGTACTGTCCACCGGGGAGCTGTTTTTT
>TRBJ1-1|17|few|TRBV7-9|TRBD1
CASSRYGQGALNTEAFF
TGTGCCAGCAGCCGATACGGACAGGGGGCCCTGAACACTGAAGCTTTCTTT
>TRBJ2-1|16|.|TRBV9|TRBD2
CASSPLAGEMYNEQFF
TGTGCCAGCAGCCCCTTAGCGGGAGAGATGTACAATGAGCAGTTCTTC
>TRBJ2-1|16|few|TRBV4-1|TRBD2
CASSLELAGGHNEQFF
TGCGCCAGCAGCCTCGAACTAGCGGGAGGACACAATGAGCAGTTCTTC
>TRBJ1-2|13|.|TRBV5-1|TRBD1
CASSLGTGMDYTF
TGCGCCAGCAGCTTGGGGACAGGTATGGACTACACCTTC
>TRBJ2-1|15|many|TRBV18|.
CASSPSQGTYNEQFF
TGTGCCAGCTCACCCAGTCAGGGGACGTACAATGAGCAGTTCTTC
>TRBJ2-3|19|few|TRBV4-1|.
CASSQLRFPTSDDTDTQYF
TGCGCCAGCAGCCAACTAAGATTCCCCACGAGTGACGACACAGATACGCAGTATTTT
>TRBJ1-3|17|once|TRBV7-9|.
CASSLKPGPSSGNTIYF
TGTGCCAGCAGCCTAAAACCGGGCCCCAGCTCTGGAAACACCATATATTTT
>TRBJ2-2|13|.|TRBV20-1|.
CSARSENTGELFF
TGCAGTGCTAGGAGTGAGAACACCGGGGAGCTGTTTTTT
>TRBJ2-3|16|.|TRBV30|TRBD2
CAWSVGLAGGEDTQYF
TGTGCCTGGAGTGTCGGACTAGCGGGAGGCGAAGATACGCAGTATTTT
>TRBJ2-5|13|many|TRBV20-1|.
CSATDRFRETQYF
TGCAGTGCTACCGACAGGTTTCGAGAGACCCAGTACTTC
>TRBJ2-7|16|few|TRBV28|TRBD2
CASRRWTSGRSYEQYF
TGTGCCAGCAGGCGATGGACTAGCGGGAGATCCTACGAGCAGTACTTC
>TRBJ2-7|16|few|TRBV28|TRBD2
CATSTETSGISYEQYF
TGTGCCACCTCAACCGAGACTAGCGGGATCTCCTACGAGCAGTACTTC
>TRBJ2-7|15|.|TRBV30|TRBD1
CAWGQGIPFTYEQYF
TGTGCCTGGGGACAGGGAATTCCCTTCACCTACGAGCAGTACTTC
>TRBJ2-1|15|.|TRBV30|.
CASDTLLSSYNEQFF
TGTGCCTCGGATACGCTCCTGAGCTCCTACAATGAGCAGTTCTTC
>TRBJ1-2|16|.|TRBV6-5|TRBD1
CASSYLTRTGYYGYTF
TGTGCCAGCAGTTACCTAACTAGGACAGGCTACTATGGCTACACCTTC
>TRBJ2-1|19|.|TRBV6-1|TRBD2
CASSPGTSGISSSYNEQFF
TGTGCCAGCAGTCCCGGGACTAGCGGGATTTCGAGCTCCTACAATGAGCAGTTCTTC
>TRBJ2-7|12|few|TRBV6-1|.
CASSEAPREQYF
TGTGCCAGCAGTGAAGCGCCACGAGAGCAGTACTTC
>TRBJ2-5|14|few|TRBV20-1|TRBD2
CSAEPGRALETQYF
TGCAGTGCCGAACCCGGGAGGGCCCTCGAGACCCAGTACTTC
>TRBJ1-4|18|few|TRBV6-6|.
CASSYSQGRDANNEKLFF
TGTGCCAGCAGTTACTCGCAGGGACGCGACGCTAATAATGAAAAACTGTTTTTT
>TRBJ1-5|13|many|TRBV28|.
CASSYPGSQPQHF
TGTGCCAGCAGTTATCCAGGGAGTCAGCCCCAGCATTTT
>TRBJ2-7|12|many|TRBV7-2|.
CASSSTVYEQYF
TGTGCCAGCAGCTCAACAGTGTACGAGCAGTACTTC
>TRBJ2-3|15|.|TRBV13|.
CASTPGGPGTDTQYF
TGTGCCAGCACCCCTGGAGGGCCCGGCACAGATACGCAGTATTTT
>TRBJ2-7|16|few|TRBV20-1|TRBD2
CSASGAETSGSYEQYF
TGCAGTGCTAGTGGAGCGGAGACTAGCGGGAGTTACGAGCAGTACTTC
>TRBJ2-7|14|many|TRBV27|.
CASSLGGDSYEQYF
TGTGCCAGCAGCTTAGGAGGGGACTCCTACGAGCAGTACTTC
>TRBJ2-7|15|few|TRBV12-3/TRBV12-4|TRBD2
CASSRPSGTSYEQYF
TGTGCCAGCAGCCGCCCTAGCGGGACCTCCTACGAGCAGTACTTC
>TRBJ1-2|13|.|TRBV29-1|TRBD1
CSVSGQGSYGYTF
TGCAGCGTCTCGGGACAGGGAAGTTATGGCTACACCTTC
>TRBJ2-1|15|few|TRBV20-1|TRBD2
CSARRREEDPNEQFF
TGCAGTGCTAGGCGTCGGGAGGAGGACCCCAATGAGCAGTTCTTC
>TRBJ2-3|13|.|TRBV9|TRBD2
CASSVGGLDTQYF
TGTGCCAGCAGCGTGGGAGGGCTAGATACGCAGTATTTT
>TRBJ1-1|14|few|TRBV6-1|TRBD1
CASRRDSVNTEAFF
TGTGCCAGCAGGCGGGACAGTGTGAACACTGAAGCTTTCTTT
>TRBJ2-7|15|many|TRBV28|TRBD1
CASTTTGTGSYEQYF
TGTGCCAGCACGACCACCGGGACAGGGAGCTACGAGCAGTACTTC
>TRBJ1-5|14|few|TRBV20-1|.
CSAIRVNSNQPQHF
TGCAGTGCTATTAGGGTAAATAGCAATCAGCCCCAGCATTTT
>TRBJ2-1|16|many|TRBV7-9|TRBD2
CASSPLAGGPDNEQFF
TGTGCCAGCAGCCCTCTAGCGGGAGGGCCCGACAATGAGCAGTTCTTC
>TRBJ2-1|19|many|TRBV6-2/TRBV6-3|TRBD2
CASSSPATSGRASYNEQFF
TGTGCCAGCAGTTCCCCCGCGACTAGCGGGAGGGCGTCCTACAATGAGCAGTTCTTC
>TRBJ1-6|19|few|TRBV12-5|.
CASGPLGREESSYNSPLHF
TGTGCTAGTGGTCCCTTGGGGAGGGAAGAAAGCTCCTATAATTCACCCCTCCACTTT